The following is a T cell receptor (beta chain) sequence with its context. Its antigen is as yet unknown. Patients were all untreated before their thyroid surgery. This record belongs to a study of metastatic and nonmetastatic thyroid tumors. Study-wide background: Comparative analysis of repertoires was undertaken across blood and tumor or nodule tissue obtained from malignant and benign thyroid patients.

Germline loops: CDR1 MNHNS, CDR2 SASEGT. V was pared by 6 bases and J by 7 bases, with 6 bases between. The length of the CDR3 is 10 residues. TCRdb re-called the PCR reads via MiXCR. Among fewer than 20,000 clones listed, about 29% were seen once. Whole-study findings and limits: Significantly higher TCR beta diversity was reportedly seen in malignant thyroid tumors than benign nodules, in blood and tumor.

This chain links TRBV6-1 with TRBJ2-5, with D unclear. This receptor was obtained from a female donor with papillary thyroid cancer or a benign thyroid nodule (not recorded which). Some clones in this sample may be carry-over from other donors' samples. Sequenced material: tumor tissue. The CDR3 nucleotides read TGTGCCAGCAGCACCGGGACCCAGTACTTC. Its protein product is CASSTGTQYF.